This T cell receptor (beta chain) emerged from a study of spatial heterogeneity in lung cancer. TCRdb used MiXCR to reprocess the 5' RACE reads, holding one entry per CDR3 protein. The top ten hold about an eighth of the sample, which has 50,000 or so distinct CDR3 sequences, about 7.6% seen once. Regarding time point: sample taken at primary tumor resection. Tumor, nontumor lung or frozen PBMC supplied whole RNA that was sequenced unsorted. There were 72 donors, all of them untreated patients with early-stage non-small cell lung cancer. The V gene lost 3 bases and the J gene lost 9 bases, with 15 bases spanning the gap. The CDR3 loop spans 13 amino acids. Germline-derived CDR1 and CDR2 are SQVTM and ANQGSEA.

The sample in question was PBMCs, obtained at surgery. The clonotype was recovered from a female donor with early-stage non-small cell lung cancer. The chain uses TRBV29-1 and TRBJ1-3, with TRBD1 as a possible D gene (5 bases). In nucleotides, the CDR3 is TGCAGCGTTGAGGGCGCCGGAGACAGCACCATATATTTT. It is translated as CSVEGAGDSTIYF.